Listed here are 26 T cell receptor beta chains from one sample, sequenced in a study of glioma-infiltrating T cells after dendritic cell vaccination. Clones were sequenced by immunoSEQ multiplex PCR, and TCRdb holds only the in-frame ones, with some missing. The sample contains almost 65,000 clones, approximately 78% of which appear only once. Sequenced material: blood, taken before dendritic cell vaccination. The receptors originated from a human donor with glioblastoma.

This sequence joins TRBV5-1 and TRBJ2-7; the D is unclear. Germline CDR1 SGHRS, CDR2 YFSETQ. The CDR3 is 12 residues long. V shed 4 bases and J shed 0 bases, with 5 bases lying between them. This CDR3 is CASSLSSYEQYF. The CDR3 region has the DNA TGCGCCAGCAGCCTCAGCTCCTACGAGCAGTACTTC.

The gene calls are TRBV4-1 and TRBJ2-1; TRBD2 matches 14 bases. Losses at the gene ends were 4 bases for V and 10 bases for J; bases not matched to a gene: 15. The CDR3 covers 18 residues. Germline V gene lookup returns CDR1 MGHRA and CDR2 YSYEKL. CDR3 in DNA: TGCGCCAGCAGCCGCCTCAAATCCGGGACTAGCGGGGGTTCCGAGCAGTTCTTC. Amino acids: CASSRLKSGTSGGSEQFF.

This chain uses TRBV20-1 with TRBJ2-7, with D perhaps TRBD1 (6 bases). The CDR3 is 11 residues long. V was shortened by 6 bases and J by 6 bases, with 12 bases between the two germline ends. Germline loops: CDR1 DFQATT, CDR2 SNEGSKA (reference sequence). DNA for the CDR3: TGCAGTGCCTCGGACAGCGGCGAGCAGTACTTC. Its translation: CSASDSGEQYF.

This clone was recorded only once. This chain uses TRBV2 with TRBJ1-6; 9 positions match TRBD1. This CDR3 has 14 amino acids. Trimming at V came to 5 bases and at J to 9 bases, leaving 5 bases not matched to a gene. Germline V gene sequence: CDR1 SNHLY, CDR2 FYNNEI. CDR3 amino acids: CASSPGTGSSPLHF. CDR3 sequence (DNA): TGTGCCAGCAGTCCCGGGACAGGGAGTTCACCCCTCCACTTT.

The CDR3 nucleotides are TGTGCCAGCAGCTTAGCAAGGAGGGTTACAGATACGCAGTATTTT. Residues: CASSLARRVTDTQYF. This chain uses TRBV7-9 with TRBJ2-3, with a possible D match to TRBD2 (6 bases). V lost 0 bases, J lost 3 bases, and 10 bases lay in between. CDR3 length: 15 amino acids. The germline CDR1 and CDR2 sequences are SEHNR and FQNEAQ (reference sequence).

The CDR3 protein is CASSGPGGPDTQYF. CDR3 in DNA: TGTGCCAGCAGTGGGCCAGGGGGCCCAGATACGCAGTATTTT. V and J are TRBV28 and TRBJ2-3; 8 nucleotides line up with TRBD1. V shed 5 bases and J 4 bases; nucleotides not matched to a gene: 5. From germline, CDR1 is MDHEN and CDR2 SYDVKM. The CDR3 covers 14 residues.

The chain has TRBV7-9 and TRBJ1-3; D remains ambiguous. Looked up from germline, CDR1 is SEHNR and CDR2 is FQNEAQ (reference sequence). This CDR3 contains 17 residues. V lost 5 bases to trimming and J lost 0 bases, with 17 bases between them. CDR3 in amino acids: CASSLGLDFLSGNTIYF. CDR3 sequence (DNA): TGTGCCAGCAGCCTCGGATTAGACTTCCTCTCTGGAAACACCATATATTTT.

The chain couples TRBV11-2 to TRBJ2-5; 9 bases fit TRBD2. J gave up 0 bases and V 5 bases, and 7 bases lay outside the gene matches. CDR3 length equals 16 residues. From germline, CDR1 is SGHAT and CDR2 FQNNGV. DNA of the CDR3: TGTGCCAGCAGCGAGACTAGCGGACTGTACCAAGAGACCCAGTACTTC. Translated: CASSETSGLYQETQYF.

V and J are TRBV7-6 and TRBJ1-5; D is possibly TRBD1 (5 bases). The CDR3 spans 14 residues. Germline assignment: CDR1 SGHVS and CDR2 FNYEAQ. V lost 1 base, J lost 7 bases, and 11 bases lay in between. CDR3: CASSLEQGGQPQHF. Here the CDR3 DNA reads TGTGCCAGCAGCTTAGAGCAGGGAGGACAGCCCCAGCATTTT.

The rearrangement joins TRBV27 to TRBJ2-5; 7 nucleotides align to TRBD1. Germline V gives CDR1 MNHEY, CDR2 SMNVEV (reference sequence). This CDR3 comprises 15 residues. Trimming cost V 3 bases and J 1 base; bases outside gene matches: 5. CDR3 region: CASSFLGQTQETQYF. The CDR3 region has the DNA TGTGCCAGCAGTTTCTTGGGACAGACCCAAGAGACCCAGTACTTC.

The chain employs TRBV27 and TRBJ1-4, with TRBD1 matching over 10 bases. The ends lost 3 bases at V and 6 bases at J; junction bases unmatched: 1. CDR1 and CDR2 from the germline V gene are MNHEY and SMNVEV (reference sequence). CDR3 length: 14 amino acids. Written as DNA, the CDR3 is TGTGCCAGCAGTTTGGGACAGGGGTATGAAAAACTGTTTTTT. This gives the protein CASSLGQGYEKLFF.

The CDR3 DNA reads as TGTGCCAGCAGGGAGGGCCTAAATAATCAGCCCCAGCATTTT. Translating gives CASREGLNNQPQHF. The gene calls are TRBV2 and TRBJ1-5; D remains ambiguous. Between the trimmed V and J ends, which lost 6 bases and 4 bases, there was a span of 13 bases. The CDR3 is 14 amino acids. Germline V lookup: CDR1 SNHLY, CDR2 FYNNEI.

The chain couples TRBV5-1 to TRBJ2-3; D is undetermined. Trimming cost V 4 bases and J 2 bases, with 11 bases left between them. The CDR3 consists of 14 residues. The germline V gene has CDR1 SGHRS and CDR2 YFSETQ. The CDR3 sequence: CASSLESSTDTQYF. The DNA for the CDR3 is TGCGCCAGCAGCCTAGAATCTTCCACAGATACGCAGTATTTT.

V is TRBV13 and J is TRBJ1-4; D call uncertain. Trimming stripped 0 bases from V and 0 bases from J, with 11 bases between. The CDR3 is 17 residues long. From germline, CDR1 is PRHDT and CDR2 FYEKMQ (reference sequence). The CDR3 is CASSLGPREATNEKLFF. The DNA for the CDR3 is TGTGCCAGCAGCTTAGGGCCCCGGGAGGCAACTAATGAAAAACTGTTTTTT.

The rearrangement links TRBV19 to TRBJ2-2, with D possibly matching TRBD2 (5 bases). CDR1 and CDR2 (germline): LNHDA, SQIVND (reference sequence). Trimming stripped 6 bases from V and 0 bases from J, with 14 bases between. CDR3 size: 16 residues. The CDR3 here is CASSPTRAANTGELFF. The CDR3 DNA sequence: TGTGCCAGTAGCCCCACGAGGGCAGCGAACACCGGGGAGCTGTTTTTT.

This clone was detected only a few times. The chain uses TRBV19 and TRBJ1-1, with TRBD1 matching 12 bases. The CDR3 length is 16 residues. Germline CDR1 and CDR2: LNHDA and SQIVND (reference sequence). The V segment lost 6 bases and the J segment 6 bases; nucleotides outside the gene matches: 11. The CDR3: CASSDPGQGARSEAFF. The CDR3 nucleotides are TGTGCCAGTAGCGATCCGGGACAGGGGGCAAGGTCTGAAGCTTTCTTT.

The chain has TRBV5-1 and TRBJ1-2; tentative D call: TRBD1 (5 bases). There are 15 residues in the CDR3. Trimming cost V 0 bases and J 4 bases, with 13 bases left between them. The germline CDR1 and CDR2 sequences are SGHRS and YFSETQ. The CDR3 loop is CASSLDPQVFYGYTF. The CDR3, as DNA: TGCGCCAGCAGCTTGGATCCACAGGTTTTCTATGGCTACACCTTC.

This clone has just one count. An end of the junction does not agree with germline; a read error may underlie this. This chain joins TRBV30 and TRBJ1-3, with 8 bases matching TRBD1. Germline V gene sequence: CDR1 GTSNPN, CDR2 SVGIG (reference sequence). This CDR3 has 14 amino acids. The CDR3 DNA reads as TGTGCCTGGAGGAAGGGACAGGTCGGAACCACCATATATTTT. It translates to CAWRKGQVGTTIYF.

The chain carries TRBV6-1 and TRBJ2-7; tentative D call: TRBD2 (6 bases). CDR1 is MNHNS, CDR2 SASEGT, per germline. The CDR3 extends over 15 amino acids. Trimming took 2 bases from V and 1 from J, leaving 12 bases between them. CDR3 region: CASSEPGLTSYEQYF. CDR3 DNA sequence: TGTGCCAGCAGTGAACCGGGACTGACTTCCTACGAGCAGTACTTC.

The J gene is TRBJ2-7, the V gene TRBV7-2; 14 nucleotides align to TRBD2. Germline V lookup: CDR1 SGHTA, CDR2 FQGNSA. The CDR3 extends over 17 amino acids. The trim removed 5 bases at V and 2 bases at J, leaving 8 bases unmatched. CDR3 DNA: TGTGCCAGCAGCCTGACTAGCGGGGGGGCCGGAACCTACGAGCAGTACTTC. As protein: CASSLTSGGAGTYEQYF.

V and J are TRBV28 and TRBJ2-5; maybe TRBD2 (7 bases). Germline-derived CDR1 and CDR2 are MDHEN and SYDVKM. The CDR3 contains 17 residues. Trimming took off 5 bases at V and 2 bases at J, with 21 bases between the two ends. CDR3 bases: TGTGCCAGCAGTGCGGGAAAGGGGGGGCCGAGGCAAGAGACCCAGTACTTC. This sequence encodes CASSAGKGGPRQETQYF.

The rearrangement uses TRBV5-4 and TRBJ2-3, with a weak D call TRBD1 (6 bases). V gave up 2 bases and J gave up 7 bases, with 8 bases separating them. CDR3 length: 12 amino acids. Germline CDR1 reads SGHNT; CDR2 reads YYREEE (reference sequence). CDR3 DNA sequence: TGTGCCAGCAGCTTAGGGGGATATACGCAGTATTTT. Encoded protein: CASSLGGYTQYF.

The rearrangement uses TRBV10-1 and TRBJ2-7, with 8 bases matching TRBD2. Germline V gene lookup returns CDR1 WNHNN and CDR2 SYGVQD (reference sequence). The length of the CDR3 is 16 residues. V lost 6 bases and J lost 4; bases outside the gene matches: 14. CDR3 in DNA: TGCGCCAGCAGGCCCCGGGCATACGGCGGGAGGTACGAGCAGTACTTC. As protein: CASRPRAYGGRYEQYF.

Notes on this clone: Within the sample, other DNA sequences also encode this same CDR3. The gene calls are TRBV18 and TRBJ2-7, with 9 bases lining up with TRBD1. With 0 bases clipped from V and 3 bases from J, the junction kept 3 bases outside the gene matches. The CDR3 length is 15 residues. CDR1 is KGHSH and CDR2 is LQKENI in the germline V gene. The CDR3 protein is CASSPPDRGFYEQYF. The CDR3 DNA follows: TGTGCCAGCTCACCACCGGACAGGGGATTCTACGAGCAGTACTTC.

The rearrangement uses TRBV5-6 and TRBJ2-5, with D perhaps TRBD2 (7 bases). The CDR3 spans 16 residues. CDR1 is SGHDT, CDR2 YYEEEE, per germline. Trimming removed 7 bases from V and 4 bases from J, with 23 bases in between. The CDR3 DNA sequence: TGTGCCAGCTCCCGCGGAAGGGGGGGACGGGGAGAGACCCAGTACTTC. It codes for CASSRGRGGRGETQYF.

The chain couples TRBV10-3 to TRBJ2-7, with 7 nucleotides matching TRBD2. The CDR3 sequence is 11 residues long. The junction had 7 bases not matched to a gene; V was cut back by 10 bases and J by 7 bases. CDR1 and CDR2 (germline): ENHRY, SYGVKD. The CDR3 nucleotides are TGTGCCACTCGGGGGGTTTGGGAGCAGTACTTC. It codes for CATRGVWEQYF.